These 5 T cell receptor beta chains share one sample of origin, sequenced in a study of vaccination and CD4 T cells after COVID-19. The antigens for these receptors are not known. Cultured CD4+ T cells had their DNA profiled by the Oncomine TCR Beta short-read assay. In TCRdb, the PCR reads were re-called with MiXCR into one record per CDR3 protein. The table includes around 11,000 distinct CDR3 sequences, around 40% detected once. The treatment is: approximately nine-day PBMC culture with coronavirus spike peptide pools or control peptides (ViraFEST assay). The specimen was CD4+ T cells from blood, cultured in vitro. These receptors all stem from a human donor who had recovered from COVID-19.

This clonotype was seen a few times. The rearrangement joins TRBV11-3 to TRBJ2-5; the match to TRBD2 covers 13 bases. This CDR3 comprises 18 residues. Germline loops: CDR1 SGHNT, CDR2 YENEEA. V was pared by 5 bases and J by 4 bases, with 13 bases of the junction left unmatched. The CDR3, as DNA: TGTGCCAGCAGCCCAGGACTAGCGGGGGCATCCGGGACAGAGACCCAGTACTTC. Translated, it gives CASSPGLAGASGTETQYF.

Relative to its sample, this clonotype is large. The V call is TRBV24-1, the J call TRBJ1-5; D perhaps matches TRBD1 (5 bases). Germline V CDR1 and CDR2: KGHDR, SFDVKD. V dropped 7 bases and J dropped 1 base, with 13 bases sitting between them. The CDR3 is 15 residues long. The CDR3 DNA reads TGTGCCACCAGCGTCGGGTGGGGGAGCAATCAGCCCCAGCATTTT. It codes for CATSVGWGSNQPQHF.

V is TRBV28 and J is TRBJ2-1; 10 bases fit TRBD2. Germline V CDR1 and CDR2: MDHEN, SYDVKM. The CDR3 length is 17 residues. Trimming at V came to 5 bases and at J to 8 bases, leaving 15 bases not matched to a gene. This chain's CDR3 is CASSPRILAGSSYEQFF. DNA for the CDR3: TGTGCCAGCAGTCCAAGGATACTAGCGGGAAGCAGCTATGAGCAGTTCTTC.

The chain uses TRBV7-8 and TRBJ1-4; the match to TRBD1 covers 8 bases. The CDR3 sequence is 16 residues long. J was trimmed by 0 bases and V by 2 bases; bases with no gene match: 2. Germline CDR1 and CDR2: SGHVS and FQNEAQ. CDR3 in DNA: TGTGCCAGCAGCTTAACGGACAGGGCAACTAATGAAAAACTGTTTTTT. Translation gives CASSLTDRATNEKLFF.

This chain links TRBV12-3 or TRBV12-4 with TRBJ2-1; the D is unclear. The CDR3 is 15 amino acids. Trimming took 4 bases from V and 8 from J, leaving 18 bases between them. The CDR3 DNA follows: TGTGCCAGCAGTTCTACAGCTCGACATAACGATGAGCAGTTCTTC. Its translation is CASSSTARHNDEQFF.